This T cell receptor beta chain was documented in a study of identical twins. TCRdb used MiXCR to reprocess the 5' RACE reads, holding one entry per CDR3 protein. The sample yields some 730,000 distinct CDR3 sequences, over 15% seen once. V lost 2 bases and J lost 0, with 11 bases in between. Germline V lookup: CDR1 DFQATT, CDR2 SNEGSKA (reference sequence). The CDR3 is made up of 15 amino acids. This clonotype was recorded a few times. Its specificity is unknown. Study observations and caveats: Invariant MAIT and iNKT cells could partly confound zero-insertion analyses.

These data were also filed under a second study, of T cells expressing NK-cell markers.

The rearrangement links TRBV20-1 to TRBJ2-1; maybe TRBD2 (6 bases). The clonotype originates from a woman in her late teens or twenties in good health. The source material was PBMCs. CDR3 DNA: TGCAGTGCTAGAAAGCGGGTAAGCTCCTACAATGAGCAGTTCTTC. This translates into CSARKRVSSYNEQFF.